This entry lists 2 T cell receptor beta chains sequenced from one sample in a study of T cell responses to AZD1222 COVID-19 vaccine. The data were produced by immunoSEQ multiplex PCR, yet TCRdb's version contains in-frame clones alone and is incomplete. The table records a few hundred thousand clones, just over 90% of them present only once. This specimen was peripheral blood, taken on day 0 of AZD1222 vaccination. Receptor source: an adult in good health.

There are many counts of this clone. The chain is built from TRBV7-3 and TRBJ2-7; no definite D call. The V gene's germline CDR1 is SGHTA and CDR2 FQGTGA. The CDR3 totals 13 residues. Trimming took off 2 bases at V and 3 bases at J, with 8 bases between the two ends. The DNA of the CDR3 is TGTGCCAGCAGCTTATCTATCGGCTACGAGCAGTACTTC. Its protein product is CASSLSIGYEQYF.

V gene TRBV7-8 combines with J gene TRBJ1-2; D gene uncertain. V was clipped by 0 bases and J by 7 bases, with 9 bases between them. The germline gives CDR1 SGHVS, CDR2 FQNEAQ. The CDR3 has 13 amino acids. The CDR3 nucleotides read TGTGCCAGCAGCTTAGCTCTGGTGGGTGGCTACACCTTC. This gives the protein CASSLALVGGYTF.